The present TCR beta chain was sequenced within a study of graft-versus-host responses after intestinal transplantation. Whole-study context: All recipients got anti-thymocyte globulin induction, then tacrolimus and steroids for approximately 3 years.

The CDR3 covers 15 residues. Germline assignment: CDR1 MGHDK and CDR2 SYGVNS. With 0 bases clipped from V and 4 bases from J, the junction kept 1 base outside the gene matches. This clone occurred a few times. Sequencing was performed with immunoSEQ multiplex PCR; in TCRdb, only in-frame clones are kept and a portion is missing. This sample yields over 15,000 clones, of which about 87% are seen a single time; 6% belongs to the top ten. This specimen consisted of PBMCs, obtained approximately 110 days after intestinal transplant. The TCR originated in a human patient who received an intestinal transplant, so some T cells may come from the graft donor. The chain employs TRBV25-1 and TRBJ1-5; 9 positions agree with TRBD1. Here the CDR3 reads CASSEYGTGNQPQHF. CDR3 bases: TGTGCCAGCAGTGAATATGGGACAGGGAATCAGCCCCAGCATTTT.